This TCR beta chain was recorded in a study of Graves' ophthalmopathy and Graves' hyperthyroidism (dated by TCRdb to the late 2010s). The study in broad terms: Peripheral blood was collected before any treatment was given, at the time of initial diagnosis. For independent validation, a separate cohort was made up of around 18 hyperthyroidism patients plus 17 patients who later progressed from hyperthyroidism to ophthalmopathy. Following sample collection, hyperthyroidism patients were given methimazole at a starting dose of 30 mg daily, and ophthalmopathy patients were given high-dose intravenous methylprednisolone. In about six hyperthyroidism patients, the T-cell repertoire of thyroid tissue was compared with the T-cell repertoire of blood. The study used signatures of the TCR beta repertoire to tell Graves' ophthalmopathy apart from Graves' hyperthyroidism and to predict which patients would progress to ophthalmopathy. To explore V-J signatures distinguishing ophthalmopathy from hyperthyroidism, a discovery set of under 110 patients (43 ophthalmopathy, about 57 stable hyperthyroidism) was enrolled. In total, 135 blood samples were TCR-sequenced: some 40 ophthalmopathy, about 75 hyperthyroidism and some 17 hyperthyroidism-to-ophthalmopathy patients. The roughly 99 discovery patients were divided at random into training and test sets in a 7:3 ratio. What the research found in general, with its limitations: Most of the expanded thyroid clonotypes with a frequency above 0.001 were also detected in blood, and it was suggested that the thyroid immune response may be reflected by blood repertoires. The 13-signature model separated ophthalmopathy from stable hyperthyroidism with 87.88% sensitivity and approximately 83% specificity in cross-validation, and 80%/75% in the test set. In validation, the model predicted ophthalmopathy progression with less than 71% sensitivity and roughly 72% specificity; approximately 12 predicted patients were CT-confirmed with GO in a median of around 6 months. No statistical method was used to set the sample size in advance, and the investigators knew which group each participant was assigned to.

The sample holds a few counts of this clonotype. Its antigen is not yet known. Base qualities are missing; no much larger clone stands one base away. Stable hyperthyroidism was defined as no progression to ophthalmopathy within 18 months of follow-up. The hyperthyroidism patients were 18 to 65 years old and newly diagnosed, with a disease duration of less than 2 months. Anyone with other autoimmune diseases, uncontrolled infections, pregnancy or lactation was excluded from the study. Clinical symptoms, serum thyroxine, TRAb, thyroid ultrasound and orbital computed tomography were used for diagnosis. PBMCs were isolated from more than 9 ml of fresh peripheral blood by Ficoll-Paque density gradient centrifugation. Total RNA was extracted using Trizol reagent, and RNA quality was checked on an Agilent 2100 Bioanalyzer. Per the germline V gene, SGHRS is the CDR1 and YFSETQ is the CDR2. V and J are truncated by 0 bases and 6 bases respectively, leaving an intervening sequence of 19 bases. Spanning cysteine to phenylalanine, the CDR3 consists of 16 amino acids. Only CDR3 DNA remains: 48 bases, in frame from the first base.

TCR beta CDR3 regions were amplified from RNA transcripts for repertoire sequencing. A first-round RT-PCR used HTBI primers with the Qiagen OneStep RT-PCR kit, followed by a second-round multiplex PCR, size selection and purification. Libraries were sequenced paired-end with 100 bp reads on an Illumina HiSeq2000. The paper's processing steps were these. SOAPnuke was used to process the reads, removing any read that contained adapters or uncalled bases, had a mean Phred below 15, or lacked an exact match to the constant primer or identifier. COPE v1.2.5 was used to merge high-quality paired reads. Clonotypes were defined as unique nucleotide sequences and were aligned to IMGT TRB V, D and J references using MiTCR v1.1. The analysis was limited to V-J combinations with a frequency above 0.0001, which together covered approximately 99% of repertoires. For each V-J combination, a TCR clonal expansion and chaos score was defined as the ratio of F50 clonal expansion to chaos observed in the TCRdist matrix. Welch's t-statistics and random forest were used to reduce the features to approximately 13 V-J combinations, which were then used as input to a naive Bayes classifier. Thyroid-blood repertoire similarity was quantified with the Morisita-Horn index. TCRdb reprocessing: public reads trimmed at Q25 with fastp, clones called with MiXCR, in-frame beta chains kept. Entries are consolidated by CDR3 protein sequence, retaining the most common genes and DNA. The V and J calls were determined by TCRdb, not by the authors. Recorded for this sample are roughly 610,000 distinct CDR3 sequences; about a fifth of them occurred a single time. Of the sample, approximately 6.9% falls within the top ten clones.

The material sequenced was peripheral blood. The sequence joins TRBV5-1 to TRBJ2-7, with the D segment possibly TRBD1 or TRBD2, each aligning over 5 bases. This TCR derives from a woman in her late teens or twenties with stable Graves' hyperthyroidism. Some clones in this sample may be carry-over from other donors' samples. Donor details come from another sample of the same person, matched by shared clones. The CDR3 in this case is CASSLAFGAVILEQYF. The sequence in DNA is TGCGCCAGCAGCTTGGCCTTCGGGGCTGTTATCCTCGAGCAGTACTTC.